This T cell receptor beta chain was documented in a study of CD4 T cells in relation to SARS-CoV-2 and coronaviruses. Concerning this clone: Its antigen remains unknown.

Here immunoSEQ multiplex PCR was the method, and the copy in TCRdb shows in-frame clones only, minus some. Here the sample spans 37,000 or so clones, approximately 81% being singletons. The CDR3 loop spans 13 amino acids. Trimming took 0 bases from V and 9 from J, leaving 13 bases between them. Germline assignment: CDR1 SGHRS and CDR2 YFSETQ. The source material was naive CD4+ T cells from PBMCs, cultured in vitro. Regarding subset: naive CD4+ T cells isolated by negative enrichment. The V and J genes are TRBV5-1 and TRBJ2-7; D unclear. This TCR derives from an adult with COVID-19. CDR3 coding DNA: TGCGCCAGCAGCTTGGCCAGTCAGACCGGGCAGTACTTC. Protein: CASSLASQTGQYF.